This is a list of T cell receptor beta chains from one sample in a study of neoadjuvant anti-PD-1 for oral cavity cancer. Clones were read by immunoSEQ multiplex PCR, and TCRdb kept only the in-frame ones, dropping some. In the table there are more than 50,000 clones, more than 60% of which are singletons. The material sequenced was PBMCs, taken before nivolumab (anti-PD-1) treatment. The receptors shown here come from a person between 40 and 85 years old with oral cavity squamous cell carcinoma. Each CDR3 is given with its conserved first and last residue. The D gene is left open where the match is weak. Clone size, where shown, is once, few, many, or a class for clones that have expanded.

>TRBJ1-2|TRBV15|.|.
TGTGCCACCAGCAGAGGGAGGACCTACTATGGCTACACCTTC
CATSRGRTYYGYTF
>TRBJ1-1|TRBV15|.|.
TGTGCCACCAGCAGGGACCCGAGGTTTAACACTGAAGCTTTCTTT
CATSRDPRFNTEAFF
>TRBJ1-2|TRBV19|.|TRBD1
TGTGCCAGTAGTATTGGGGGGACAGGTGGTTTTGGCTACACCTTC
CASSIGGTGGFGYTF
>TRBJ2-7|TRBV4-1|.|.
TGCGCCAGCAGTCCGATTGGACAATACTACGAGCAGTACTTC
CASSPIGQYYEQYF
>TRBJ2-2|TRBV29-1|.|TRBD1
TGCAGCGCTGGGACAGGGAACACCGGGGAGCTGTTTTTT
CSAGTGNTGELFF
>TRBJ2-3|TRBV11-3|.|.
TGTGCCAGCAGCTCAGGGACTTTCTCAGATACGCAGTATTTT
CASSSGTFSDTQYF
>TRBJ2-1|TRBV29-1|.|.
TGCAGCGTTGAAGCGAAGGGTATTGAGCAGTTCTTC
CSVEAKGIEQFF
>TRBJ2-1|TRBV5-6|.|.
TGTGCCAGCAGCTCTACGGGGCTGTACAATGAGCAGTTCTTC
CASSSTGLYNEQFF
>TRBJ1-2|TRBV7-9|.|TRBD1
TGTGCCAGCAGCTTAGACAGGGGTGGCTACACCTTC
CASSLDRGGYTF
>TRBJ2-7|TRBV6-5|.|.
TGTGCCAGCAGTTACTCCCAGGGAACCTACGAGCAGTACTTC
CASSYSQGTYEQYF
>TRBJ1-2|TRBV25-1|.|TRBD1
TGTGCCAGCAGTGAATACGGGACAGGGGCCCATGGCTACACCTTC
CASSEYGTGAHGYTF
>TRBJ2-1|TRBV7-9|.|.
TGTGCCAGCAGCTCGACTATCCATGAGCAGTTCTTC
CASSSTIHEQFF
>TRBJ1-6|TRBV25-1|.|.
TGTGCCAGCAGTGCAGGGAGCTCCTATAATTCACCCCTCCACTTT
CASSAGSSYNSPLHF
>TRBJ2-1|TRBV27|few|TRBD2
TGTGCCAGCAGTTTTCGGGGGGGGAACTACAATGAGCAGTTCTTC
CASSFRGGNYNEQFF
>TRBJ1-6|TRBV7-8|.|.
TGTGCCAGCAGCTTGTGGGATTTGAGCTCCTATAATTCACCCCTCCACTTT
CASSLWDLSSYNSPLHF
>TRBJ2-7|TRBV5-1|.|.
TGCGCCAGCAGCTTGGACCAAAGAAAGGTACAGAGGTGGTACTTC
CASSLDQRKVQRWYF